Below, 12 T cell receptor beta chains from the same sample are listed, as sequenced in a study of blood T cell repertoires in COVID-19 (dated by TCRdb to the early 2020s). Library generation was performed with the immunoSEQ multiplex PCR assay. Entries here come from immuneACCESS through TCRdb and include only in-frame sequences with V and J called. Some clones fail to appear in such tables; in the studies checked, an unresolved V gene covers under half of the shortfall, and the cause of the remainder is unknown. For this sample there are 350,000 to 450,000 clones; roughly 92% appear just once. About 0.86% of the sample goes to the ten largest clones. Sequencing input: PBMCs or T cells enriched from blood (not recorded which). The receptor set was obtained from a woman aged 40 to 50 who had been exposed to COVID-19.

V gene TRBV7-2 combines with J gene TRBJ2-1; D unresolved. The CDR3 runs to 12 residues. The V gene lost 4 bases and the J gene lost 7 bases, with 8 bases spanning the gap. The V gene's germline CDR1 is SGHTA and CDR2 FQGNSA. CDR3: CASSSFLNEQFF. DNA for the CDR3: TGTGCCAGCAGCTCTTTCCTTAATGAGCAGTTCTTC. Full variable domain (remainder filled in from reference TRBV7-2 and TRBJ2-1): GAGVSQSPSNKVTEKGKDVELRCDPISGHTALYWYRQSLGQGLEFLIYFQGNSAPDKSGLPSDRFSAERTGGSVSTLTIQRTQQEDSAVYLCASSSFLNEQFFGPGTRLTVL.

V gene TRBV5-1 combines with J gene TRBJ2-3; D not certain. Trimming removed 1 base from V and 1 base from J, with 4 bases in between. This CDR3 has 13 amino acids. Germline CDR1 and CDR2: SGHRS and YFSETQ. The CDR3 spells CASSLFGTDTQYF. DNA for the CDR3: TGCGCCAGCAGCTTGTTCGGCACAGATACGCAGTATTTT.

This clone was picked up one time. V gene TRBV15 combines with J gene TRBJ2-1; 10 bases fit TRBD2. Losses at the gene ends were 0 bases for V and 7 bases for J; bases not matched to a gene: 3. The germline V gene has CDR1 LNHNV and CDR2 YYDKDF (reference sequence). This CDR3 has 15 residues. CDR3 nucleotide sequence: TGTGCCACCAGCAGAGAGAAGCGGGGGGGGAATGAGCAGTTCTTC. This translates into CATSREKRGGNEQFF.

The chain has TRBV18 and TRBJ1-5; 7 bases agree with TRBD1. This CDR3 contains 16 residues. The germline V gene encodes CDR1 KGHSH and CDR2 LQKENI. J was trimmed by 7 bases and V by 3 bases; bases with no gene match: 12. CDR3 nucleotides: TGTGCCAGCTCACCCGGAAAGACAGGGTCCCCCCAGCCCCAGCATTTT. Amino acid sequence: CASSPGKTGSPQPQHF.

The chain is built from TRBV3-1 (or the pseudogene TRBV3-2) and TRBJ2-7, with 7 bases matching TRBD2. Germline CDR1 reads LGHDT; CDR2 reads YNNKEL (reference sequence). J gave up 3 bases and V 4 bases, and 9 bases lay outside the gene matches. The CDR3 extends over 15 amino acids. The CDR3 protein is CASSPARAGDYEQYF. DNA of the CDR3: TGTGCCAGCAGCCCGGCGAGGGCGGGAGACTACGAGCAGTACTTC.

This chain uses TRBV6-1 with TRBJ1-5; a weak D match, TRBD1 (5 bases). Germline loops: CDR1 MNHNS, CDR2 SASEGT. Trimming cost V 0 bases and J 7 bases, with 16 bases left between them. The CDR3 runs to 16 residues. The CDR3 region has the DNA TGTGCCAGCAGTGAAGCGCTTCATGCAGGGAAGCAGCCCCAGCATTTT. It yields the protein CASSEALHAGKQPQHF.

The genes are TRBV21-1 and TRBJ1-5; TRBD1, as called in the table, went unchecked against the DNA. TRBV21-1 is marked as a pseudogene. There are 15 residues in the CDR3. The chain's CDR3 is CASSKATGGSQPQHF. The CDR3 coding sequence is TGTGCCAGCAGCAAAGCTACAGGGGGTAGCCAGCCCCAGCATTTT.

V is TRBV5-4 and J is TRBJ2-1; 7 bases align to TRBD2. CDR1 and CDR2 (germline): SGHNT, YYREEE (reference sequence). The CDR3 runs 18 residues. Germline trimming cut 1 base from V and 0 bases from J; bases unmatched to any gene: 10. CDR3 loop: CASSLPGRRGSSYNEQFF. CDR3 nucleotide sequence: TGTGCCAGCAGCTTGCCCGGCCGTCGCGGGAGCTCCTACAATGAGCAGTTCTTC.

The genes are TRBV6-2 or TRBV6-3 and TRBJ2-7; D is unresolved. Germline V lookup: CDR1 MNHEY, CDR2 SVGEGT. Trimming shortened V by 1 base and J by 3 bases, and 7 bases separated the two germline ends. The CDR3 spans 13 residues. The CDR3 region is CASSYLSHYEQYF. Here the CDR3 DNA reads TGTGCCAGCAGTTACTTGTCCCACTACGAGCAGTACTTC.

The chain carries TRBV19 and TRBJ1-2; D is unresolved. There are 13 residues in the CDR3. V shed 5 bases and J shed 1 base, with 8 bases lying between them. Germline V gives CDR1 LNHDA, CDR2 SQIVND (reference sequence). CDR3 sequence reads: CASSLRLNYGYTF. CDR3 bases: TGTGCCAGTAGTCTGCGACTTAACTATGGCTACACCTTC.

The chain employs TRBV19 and TRBJ1-5; D remains unclear. The germline V gene has CDR1 LNHDA and CDR2 SQIVND (reference sequence). The CDR3 has 14 amino acids. V lost 1 base, J lost 0 bases, and 4 bases lay in between. The CDR3 protein is CASSIVASNQPQHF. In DNA form, the CDR3 reads TGTGCCAGTAGTATAGTGGCTAGCAATCAGCCCCAGCATTTT.

The chain has TRBV2 and TRBJ1-5; 11 nucleotides agree with TRBD1. CDR3 size: 15 residues. In germline, CDR1 is SNHLY, CDR2 FYNNEI. J lost 6 bases, V lost 7 bases, and 8 bases had no gene match. In DNA, the CDR3 is TGTGCCAGCACCAAAGGGACAGGGGGAAGTCAGCCCCAGCATTTT. Its translation is CASTKGTGGSQPQHF. The variable domain in full, with the rest retrieved from reference TRBV2 and TRBJ1-5, is EPEVTQTPSHQVTQMGQEVILRCVPISNHLYFYWYRQILGQKVEFLVSFYNNEISEKSEIFDDQFSVERPDGSNFTLKIRSTKLEDSAMYFCASTKGTGGSQPQHFGDGTRLSIL.